Listed below are T cell receptor beta chains from one sample, sequenced in a study of blood T cell repertoires in COVID-19. Some clones are missing from TCRdb's copy, which holds only in-frame ones; the method was immunoSEQ multiplex PCR. Of nearly 65,000 clones listed, 80% to 90% are singletons. The sample comprised peripheral blood. Receptors originate from a human donor in a cohort sampled during active COVID-19. The CDR3 runs from the conserved cysteine through the conserved F or W. The order of the fields is clone size, V gene, D gene, J gene, CDR3 protein, CDR3 DNA. The D gene is left open where the match is weak. Size values are once, few and many counts, or a class for expanded clones, and some rows have none.

size: NA; V: TRBV10-3; D: NA; J: TRBJ1-2; CDR3: CAISGDSPRGYTF; DNA: TGTGCCATCAGTGGAGACAGCCCAAGGGGCTACACCTTC
size: NA; V: TRBV28; D: NA; J: TRBJ1-3; CDR3: CATITGNPGNTIYF; DNA: TGTGCCACTATAACAGGGAATCCTGGAAACACCATATATTTT
size: NA; V: TRBV7-9; D: TRBD2; J: TRBJ2-1; CDR3: CASSLLGTSSYNEQFF; DNA: TGTGCCAGCAGCTTACTGGGGACTAGCTCCTACAATGAGCAGTTCTTC
size: NA; V: TRBV6-2/TRBV6-3; D: TRBD1; J: TRBJ2-7; CDR3: CASSYSGTGGYEQYF; DNA: TGTGCCAGCAGTTACTCCGGGACAGGGGGCTACGAGCAGTACTTC
size: NA; V: TRBV25-1; D: NA; J: TRBJ2-1; CDR3: CASSEIRDGAYNEQFF; DNA: TGTGCCAGCAGTGAAATTAGAGACGGAGCCTACAATGAGCAGTTCTTC
size: NA; V: TRBV5-1; D: NA; J: TRBJ1-1; CDR3: CASSPGLITEAFF; DNA: TGCGCCAGCAGCCCCGGTCTTATCACTGAAGCTTTCTTT
size: NA; V: TRBV30; D: NA; J: TRBJ1-1; CDR3: CAFERGFGTEAFF; DNA: TGTGCCTTCGAGCGGGGCTTTGGCACTGAAGCTTTCTTT
size: NA; V: TRBV28; D: NA; J: TRBJ1-5; CDR3: CASNPAGSPISNQPQHF; DNA: TGTGCCAGCAACCCCGCGGGGTCCCCTATAAGCAATCAGCCCCAGCATTTT
size: NA; V: TRBV6-5; D: NA; J: TRBJ2-5; CDR3: CASSPPGVGTQYF; DNA: TGTGCCAGCAGTCCCCCAGGGGTAGGGACCCAGTACTTC
size: NA; V: TRBV30; D: TRBD2; J: TRBJ2-5; CDR3: CAWSGWLAGGRGGETQYF; DNA: TGTGCCTGGAGTGGCTGGCTAGCGGGAGGGCGAGGGGGGGAGACCCAGTACTTC
size: NA; V: TRBV19; D: TRBD1; J: TRBJ1-5; CDR3: CASSVGGGVGNQPQHF; DNA: TGTGCCAGTAGTGTCGGAGGGGGCGTTGGCAATCAGCCCCAGCATTTT
size: NA; V: TRBV7-9; D: TRBD2; J: TRBJ2-1; CDR3: CASSPERGSSYNEQFF; DNA: TGTGCCAGCAGCCCCGAGCGGGGGAGCTCCTACAATGAGCAGTTCTTC
size: NA; V: TRBV12-3/TRBV12-4; D: NA; J: TRBJ2-1; CDR3: CASSFGGEQFF; DNA: TGTGCCAGCAGTTTCGGGGGTGAGCAGTTCTTC
size: NA; V: TRBV19; D: NA; J: TRBJ1-6; CDR3: CASSIAGTMDSPLHF; DNA: TGTGCCAGTAGTATAGCGGGGACAATGGATTCACCCCTCCACTTT
size: NA; V: TRBV5-1; D: NA; J: TRBJ1-1; CDR3: CASSLQGTTEAFF; DNA: TGCGCCAGCAGCTTACAGGGTACGACTGAAGCTTTCTTT
size: NA; V: TRBV28; D: TRBD2; J: TRBJ2-3; CDR3: CASTLAGEADTQYF; DNA: TGTGCCAGCACACTAGCGGGAGAGGCCGATACGCAGTATTTT
size: NA; V: TRBV5-4; D: TRBD2; J: TRBJ2-7; CDR3: CASSLGLAGGEQYF; DNA: TGTGCCAGCAGCTTGGGTCTAGCGGGAGGGGAGCAGTACTTC
size: NA; V: TRBV29-1; D: TRBD2; J: TRBJ2-7; CDR3: CSVGTSGSYEQYF; DNA: TGCAGCGTTGGGACTAGCGGCTCCTACGAGCAGTACTTC
size: NA; V: TRBV18; D: TRBD1; J: TRBJ1-1; CDR3: CASSRPGQDLLAFF; DNA: TGTGCCAGCTCACGACCGGGACAGGATCTTCTGGCTTTCTTT
size: once; V: TRBV10-3; D: NA; J: TRBJ2-7; CDR3: CAISEGPGATYEQYF; DNA: TGTGCCATCAGTGAGGGTCCAGGGGCTACCTACGAGCAGTACTTC
size: NA; V: TRBV29-1; D: NA; J: TRBJ2-5; CDR3: CSVRRPGFGETQYF; DNA: TGCAGCGTCCGCCGCCCAGGGTTTGGGGAGACCCAGTACTTC
size: NA; V: TRBV29-1; D: TRBD2; J: TRBJ2-3; CDR3: CSVIAGGFPDTQYF; DNA: TGCAGCGTAATAGCGGGAGGGTTTCCAGATACGCAGTATTTT
size: few; V: TRBV4-2; D: NA; J: TRBJ1-5; CDR3: CASSQDGQFNQPQHF; DNA: TGTGCCAGCAGCCAAGATGGACAGTTCAATCAGCCCCAGCATTTT
size: NA; V: TRBV18; D: NA; J: TRBJ2-7; CDR3: CASSPRVDNAGNEQYF; DNA: TGTGCCAGCTCACCGCGAGTGGACAACGCCGGCAACGAGCAGTACTTC
size: NA; V: TRBV29-1; D: TRBD1; J: TRBJ2-7; CDR3: CSAGGSEQYF; DNA: TGCAGCGCAGGGGGTAGCGAGCAGTACTTC
size: NA; V: TRBV4-3; D: TRBD2; J: TRBJ2-1; CDR3: CASSPKGAGVRDEQFF; DNA: TGCGCCAGCAGCCCCAAAGGGGCGGGGGTTCGTGATGAGCAGTTCTTC
size: NA; V: TRBV6-5; D: NA; J: TRBJ2-1; CDR3: CASRATTYNEQFF; DNA: TGTGCCAGCAGGGCGACTACCTACAATGAGCAGTTCTTC
size: NA; V: TRBV13; D: TRBD2; J: TRBJ2-7; CDR3: CASRTSVGEQYF; DNA: TGTGCCAGCAGGACTAGCGTCGGAGAGCAGTACTTC
size: NA; V: TRBV9; D: TRBD1; J: TRBJ2-1; CDR3: CASSPGDRGYNEQFF; DNA: TGTGCCAGCAGCCCAGGGGACAGGGGATACAATGAGCAGTTCTTC
size: NA; V: TRBV3-1/TRBV3-2; D: NA; J: TRBJ1-2; CDR3: CASSQEAGSYTF; DNA: TGTGCCAGCAGCCAAGAGGCGGGTAGCTACACCTTC
size: NA; V: TRBV12-3/TRBV12-4; D: NA; J: TRBJ2-3; CDR3: CASSFGGHTQYF; DNA: TGTGCCAGCAGTTTCGGGGGACATACGCAGTATTTT
size: NA; V: TRBV27; D: TRBD1; J: TRBJ1-1; CDR3: CASSLTGTGGYEAFF; DNA: TGTGCCAGCAGTCTGACCGGGACAGGGGGTTATGAAGCTTTCTTT
size: NA; V: TRBV18; D: TRBD1; J: TRBJ2-7; CDR3: CASSRDRDEQYF; DNA: TGTGCCAGCTCCCGCGACAGGGACGAGCAGTACTTC
size: NA; V: TRBV18; D: NA; J: TRBJ2-7; CDR3: CASSSPESSYEQYF; DNA: TGTGCCAGCTCATCGCCCGAGAGCTCCTACGAGCAGTACTTC
size: NA; V: TRBV29-1; D: NA; J: TRBJ1-5; CDR3: CSVWGGNSNQPQHF; DNA: TGCAGCGTTTGGGGGGGGAATAGCAATCAGCCCCAGCATTTT
size: NA; V: TRBV28; D: TRBD1; J: TRBJ1-2; CDR3: CASSLLTGGDYGYTF; DNA: TGTGCCAGCAGTCTCCTGACAGGGGGAGACTATGGCTACACCTTC
size: NA; V: TRBV7-9; D: NA; J: TRBJ1-2; CDR3: CASSQEGFGYTF; DNA: TGTGCCAGCAGCCAGGAGGGTTTTGGCTACACCTTC
size: NA; V: TRBV5-5; D: NA; J: TRBJ1-6; CDR3: CASSLVQGGSPLHF; DNA: TGTGCCAGCAGCTTGGTTCAGGGAGGCTCACCCCTCCACTTT
size: once; V: TRBV5-1; D: TRBD1; J: TRBJ1-1; CDR3: CASSLHRGVTEAFF; DNA: TGCGCCAGCAGCTTGCACAGGGGAGTTACTGAAGCTTTCTTT
size: NA; V: TRBV7-9; D: NA; J: TRBJ2-4; CDR3: CASSPPGTTSLLAKNIQYF; DNA: TGTGCCAGCAGCCCCCCCGGGACAACCTCTCTGCTAGCCAAAAACATTCAGTACTTC
size: NA; V: TRBV9; D: NA; J: TRBJ2-1; CDR3: CASSTDSNPYNEQFF; DNA: TGTGCCAGCAGCACCGACAGTAACCCCTACAATGAGCAGTTCTTC
size: NA; V: TRBV6-5; D: NA; J: TRBJ2-6; CDR3: CASTAGISGANVLTF; DNA: TGTGCCAGCACCGCAGGGATTTCTGGGGCCAACGTCCTGACTTTC
size: NA; V: TRBV11-2; D: NA; J: TRBJ1-1; CDR3: CASQGLRAEAFF; DNA: TGTGCCAGCCAGGGTTTGAGAGCTGAAGCTTTCTTT
size: NA; V: TRBV4-1; D: TRBD2; J: TRBJ2-3; CDR3: CASSQDWAGGPKSTDTQYF; DNA: TGCGCCAGCAGCCAAGATTGGGCGGGGGGCCCAAAAAGCACAGATACGCAGTATTTT
size: NA; V: TRBV29-1; D: NA; J: TRBJ2-7; CDR3: CSVAGWSGEQYF; DNA: TGCAGCGTTGCGGGGTGGAGCGGAGAGCAGTACTTC
size: NA; V: TRBV4-2; D: TRBD1; J: TRBJ2-2; CDR3: CASSLTGSNTGELFF; DNA: TGTGCCAGCAGTTTGACAGGGTCGAACACCGGGGAGCTGTTTTTT
size: NA; V: TRBV7-9; D: NA; J: TRBJ1-1; CDR3: CASSFLGAEAFF; DNA: TGTGCCAGCAGCTTTCTCGGGGCTGAAGCTTTCTTT
size: NA; V: TRBV7-8; D: NA; J: TRBJ1-1; CDR3: CASSLTGRASEAFF; DNA: TGTGCCAGCAGCTTAACAGGGCGAGCCTCTGAAGCTTTCTTT
size: NA; V: TRBV7-2; D: NA; J: TRBJ1-5; CDR3: CASSSGRYQPQHF; DNA: TGTGCCAGCAGCAGCGGACGTTATCAGCCCCAGCATTTT
size: NA; V: TRBV3-1/TRBV3-2; D: NA; J: TRBJ1-4; CDR3: CASSQESSAGKNEKLFF; DNA: TGTGCCAGCAGCCAAGAGTCAAGCGCCGGAAAGAATGAAAAACTGTTTTTT
size: NA; V: TRBV7-2; D: NA; J: TRBJ2-7; CDR3: CASSLGEVWGSPGEQYF; DNA: TGTGCCAGCAGCTTAGGGGAGGTCTGGGGGTCCCCAGGAGAGCAGTACTTC
size: NA; V: TRBV11-2; D: TRBD2; J: TRBJ2-7; CDR3: CASSLVTGTTIYEQYF; DNA: TGTGCCAGCAGCTTAGTGACCGGGACTACAATCTACGAGCAGTACTTC
size: NA; V: TRBV10-3; D: NA; J: TRBJ2-2; CDR3: CAISDPLAFRNTGELFF; DNA: TGTGCCATCAGTGACCCTCTAGCGTTCCGGAACACCGGGGAGCTGTTTTTT
size: NA; V: TRBV6-5; D: TRBD1; J: TRBJ2-7; CDR3: CATSTGKAYEQYF; DNA: TGTGCCACCTCGACAGGGAAGGCCTACGAGCAGTACTTC